The 8 T cell receptor beta chains below were found in one sample sequenced in a study of OX40 agonist ivuxolimab in advanced cancers. Measured with immunoSEQ multiplex PCR; TCRdb has only the in-frame clones, and not every one. The data contain tens of thousands of clones, around 84% of them singletons. The specimen comprised CD4+ or CD8+ T cells sorted from blood, sampled in a trial of the OX40 agonist ivuxolimab. Receptor source: an adult with an advanced solid tumor such as melanoma, head and neck, liver or kidney cancer.

The chain employs TRBV5-6 and TRBJ2-5; tentative D call: TRBD2 (5 bases). Germline CDR1 reads SGHDT; CDR2 reads YYEEEE. There are 11 residues in the CDR3. Trimming left V 0 bases short and J 9 bases short, with 6 bases between. The chain's CDR3 is CASSLGGPQYF. For the CDR3, the DNA is TGTGCCAGCAGCTTGGGAGGGCCCCAGTACTTC.

The rearrangement uses TRBV6-1 and TRBJ2-4, with 13 bases aligning to TRBD2. The trim removed 4 bases at V and 3 bases at J, leaving 0 bases unmatched. The germline CDR1 and CDR2 sequences are MNHNS and SASEGT. The CDR3 sequence is 15 residues long. CDR3 loop: CASSGLAGGKNIQYF. The CDR3 DNA sequence: TGTGCCAGCAGTGGACTAGCGGGAGGCAAAAACATTCAGTACTTC.

As regards this clone: The same CDR3 can be traced to other DNA sequences in this sample. J is TRBJ2-5 and V is TRBV7-2; D may be TRBD1 or TRBD2 (6 bases each). This CDR3 comprises 14 residues. V dropped 1 base and J dropped 3 bases, with 9 bases sitting between them. Germline lookup yields CDR1 SGHTA and CDR2 FQGNSA. The CDR3 spells CASSLGGGKETQYF. Written as DNA, the CDR3 is TGTGCCAGCAGCTTAGGAGGGGGGAAAGAGACCCAGTACTTC.

The V and J genes are TRBV21-1 and TRBJ1-1; the table's D call of TRBD1 was not tested on the DNA. TRBV21-1 is noted as a pseudogene. The CDR3 sequence is 15 residues long. The CDR3 sequence: CASSSRDRANTEAFF. The CDR3 DNA sequence: TGTGCCAGCAGCAGCCGGGACAGGGCGAACACTGAAGCTTTCTTT.

The chain links TRBV7-2 to TRBJ1-1; unclear D gene. Trimming removed 0 bases at V and 0 bases at J, with 5 bases between. CDR1 is SGHTA and CDR2 is FQGNSA in the germline V gene. The CDR3 covers 14 residues. DNA of the CDR3: TGTGCCAGCAGCTTAGCAGCGGTGAACACTGAAGCTTTCTTT. Translation gives CASSLAAVNTEAFF.

A single count supports this clone. The V and J genes are TRBV7-2 and TRBJ2-5, with 9 nucleotides matching TRBD2. Per the germline V gene, CDR1 is SGHTA and CDR2 is FQGNSA. Trimming at V came to 5 bases and at J to 9 bases, leaving 13 bases not matched to a gene. The CDR3 contains 15 residues. Written as DNA, the CDR3 is TGTGCCAGCAGCCCCCAGGGCCTAGCGGGGACCGCCCAGTACTTC. Translation: CASSPQGLAGTAQYF.

V usage is TRBV5-1 and J usage is TRBJ2-5; possible D gene TRBD2, 6 bases. The CDR3 totals 16 residues. Germline CDR1 reads SGHRS; CDR2 reads YFSETQ. The germline V and J ends were trimmed by 0 bases and 2 bases, with 14 bases remaining between them. The CDR3 reads CASSLVGGTLQETQYF. CDR3 DNA: TGCGCCAGCAGCTTGGTGGGCGGGACCTTACAAGAGACCCAGTACTTC.

This clone was counted once. The gene calls are TRBV7-8 and TRBJ1-5; possibly TRBD1 for D (5 bases). This CDR3 has 15 amino acids. Germline loops: CDR1 SGHVS, CDR2 FQNEAQ. V lost 1 base and J lost 3, with 10 bases in between. The CDR3 nucleotides read TGTGCCAGCAGCTTAGGACAGACATCCAATCAGCCCCAGCATTTT. As protein: CASSLGQTSNQPQHF.